This T cell receptor (beta chain) stems from a study of CD8+CD57+ T cells in acquired aplastic anemia. Genomic DNA acted as the template from which TCR beta VDJ combination and CDR3 sequence profiling were carried out. TCRdb redid the calling of the reads with MiXCR, one entry per CDR3 protein. The sample has about 160,000 distinct CDR3 sequences, more than 45% seen once; the top ten hold about 2.9%. Whoever was chosen for sequencing had shown CD8+CD57+ cell expansion by flow cytometry. The V and J ends lost 3 bases and 4 bases respectively, with 7 bases between them. CDR1 and CDR2 from the germline V gene are GTSNPN and SVGIG (reference sequence). The CDR3 runs 11 residues.

The chain employs TRBV30 and TRBJ2-7; D not certain. This clonotype originated in a human donor with aplastic anemia. Source material: sorted CD4+, CD8+, or CD8+CD57+ T cells (not recorded which) from PBMCs. The CDR3 bases are TGTGCCTGGAGAGTGCGATACGAGCAGTACTTC. This gives the protein CAWRVRYEQYF.